This T cell receptor beta chain was sequenced for a study of regulatory T cells in long-lasting Graves disease. For the study at large: Antithyroid drug exposure in newly diagnosed Graves' patients had lasted under 3 months.

This sample's time point: newly diagnosed GD, antithyroid drugs for less than 3 months. With RNA extracted from PBMCs as input, the TCR library was made. Each of the patients was recruited from an endocrinology department situated in Xi'an, China. Tubes containing EDTA received approximately 9 milliliters of drawn peripheral blood. Building of the TCR beta libraries involved iRepertoire HTBI primers and Arm-PCR of CDR3 regions. One entry per CDR3 protein results from TCRdb running MiXCR on the multiplex PCR reads. The sample shows about 300,000 distinct CDR3 sequences, 15% to 20% of them seen only once. This clonotype was counted at least ten times. The V end was cut by 6 bases, the J end by 7 bases, with 10 bases between. This CDR3 contains 12 residues. Germline CDR1 reads MNHNS; CDR2 reads SASEGT.

The source was peripheral blood mononuclear cells (PBMCs), collected at new diagnosis, from a patient treated with antithyroid drugs. The clonotype comes from a female donor with Graves disease. The chain recombines TRBV6-1 with TRBJ2-1, with D hard to call. The CDR3 loop is CASSLMGNEQFF. The CDR3 bases are TGTGCCAGCAGCCTGATGGGGAATGAGCAGTTCTTC.